The 27 T cell receptor beta chains given below trace back to one sample, sequenced in a study of shared clonotypes between healthy human individuals. This table comes from immunoSEQ multiplex PCR, and its TCRdb copy is limited to in-frame clones, with some not included. The sample lists hundreds of thousands of clones; approximately 95% were seen once. Material: naive CD4+ T cells sorted from blood. Subset noted: CD45RA+ positively selected. These receptors were taken from a woman aged 25 to 39 in good health.

The chain carries TRBV7-7 and TRBJ2-1; the match to TRBD2 covers 10 bases. The germline gives CDR1 SSHAT, CDR2 FNYEAQ (reference sequence). V lost 4 bases to trimming and J lost 7 bases; unmatched junction nucleotides: 10. This CDR3 is 16 amino acids long. CDR3 sequence (DNA): TGTGCCAGCAGCTCCAGTCTAGGGACTAGCGAGAATGAGCAGTTCTTC. Translating gives CASSSSLGTSENEQFF. Full variable domain (rest looked up from reference TRBV7-7 and TRBJ2-1): GAGVSQSPRYKVTKRGQDVTLRCDPISSHATLYWYQQALGQGPEFLTYFNYEAQPDKSGLPSDRFSAERPEGSISTLTIQRTEQRDSAMYRCASSSSLGTSENEQFFGPGTRLTVL.

This clone was picked up one time. The gene calls are TRBV6-1 and TRBJ2-7, with D possibly being TRBD2 (6 bases). Germline loops: CDR1 MNHNS, CDR2 SASEGT. This CDR3 contains 15 residues. With 5 bases removed from V and 5 bases from J, the gap between germline ends came to 19 bases. DNA of the CDR3: TGTGCCAGCAGTTTAGGGACTTACCAGGGCAACGAGCAGTACTTC. Translating gives CASSLGTYQGNEQYF.

This chain connects TRBV28 to TRBJ1-1, with TRBD1 matching 7 bases. The length of the CDR3 is 13 residues. Germline assignment: CDR1 MDHEN and CDR2 SYDVKM. V lost 6 bases and J lost 8; bases outside the gene matches: 9. As DNA, the CDR3 is TGTGCCAGCAGAGACAGGGTCCAGATCGAAGCTTTCTTT. This sequence encodes CASRDRVQIEAFF.

This chain uses TRBV19 with TRBJ2-1; TRBD2 matches 7 bases. Germline CDR1 reads LNHDA; CDR2 reads SQIVND (reference sequence). The junction had 3 bases not matched to a gene; V was cut back by 1 base and J by 3 bases. The CDR3 contains 15 residues. The chain's CDR3 is CASSIASGGYNEQFF. CDR3 nucleotide sequence: TGTGCCAGTAGTATAGCTAGCGGAGGCTACAATGAGCAGTTCTTC.

The chain links TRBV7-6 to TRBJ2-5; D unclear. The V end lost 0 bases, the J end lost 5 bases, and 13 bases lay between the germline ends. This CDR3 region has 15 residues. Germline lookup yields CDR1 SGHVS and CDR2 FNYEAQ. CDR3 region: CASSLAPSAVETQYF. CDR3 DNA sequence: TGTGCCAGCAGCTTAGCCCCCTCGGCGGTCGAGACCCAGTACTTC.

The chain couples TRBV2 to TRBJ1-1; D is possibly TRBD1 (5 bases). Per the germline V gene, CDR1 is SNHLY and CDR2 is FYNNEI. There are 14 residues in the CDR3. V was cut by 6 bases and J by 0 bases, with 11 bases left in between. The CDR3 here is CASSLGGMNTEAFF. CDR3 nucleotides: TGTGCCAGCAGCCTGGGGGGGATGAACACTGAAGCTTTCTTT.

The CDR3 loop reads CASSAQGTVYEQYF. The CDR3 DNA follows: TGTGCCAGTAGTGCACAGGGGACAGTCTACGAGCAGTACTTC. The chain couples TRBV19 to TRBJ2-7; 7 nucleotides line up with TRBD1. The CDR3 contains 14 residues. Germline lookup yields CDR1 LNHDA and CDR2 SQIVND (reference sequence). V trimming: 5 bases; J trimming: 3 bases; junction bases outside the gene matches: 7.

This clone was counted once. The chain has TRBV29-1 and TRBJ2-1, with D perhaps TRBD2 (6 bases). From germline, CDR1 is SQVTM and CDR2 ANQGSEA. V was cut by 7 bases and J by 6 bases, with 13 bases left in between. The CDR3 loop spans 12 amino acids. CDR3 sequence (DNA): TGCAGCGCAGAGGACTACGTCAATGAGCAGTTCTTC. Protein sequence: CSAEDYVNEQFF.

The chain uses TRBV6-5 and TRBJ2-3; 7 nucleotides match TRBD2. There are 15 residues in the CDR3. J gave up 2 bases and V 1 base, and 3 bases lay outside the gene matches. Looked up from germline, CDR1 is MNHEY and CDR2 is SVGAGI. CDR3 amino acids: CASSYLAGDTDTQYF. The CDR3 nucleotides read TGTGCCAGCAGTTACTTGGCGGGAGACACAGATACGCAGTATTTT.

Note on this clone: Other nucleotide sequences in the sample specify the same CDR3. The V and J genes are TRBV11-2 and TRBJ1-1, with D perhaps TRBD1 (5 bases). The CDR3 contains 13 residues. With 5 bases removed from V and 1 base from J, the gap between germline ends came to 8 bases. Germline lookup yields CDR1 SGHAT and CDR2 FQNNGV. The CDR3 sequence: CASSLQGNTEAFF. The CDR3 bases are TGTGCCAGCAGCCTCCAGGGGAACACTGAAGCTTTCTTT. The full variable domain, in which reference TRBV11-2 and TRBJ1-1 provide the parts outside the CDR3, is EAGVAQSPRYKIIEKRQSVAFWCNPISGHATLYWYQQILGQGPKLLIQFQNNGVVDDSQLPKDRFSAERLKGVDSTLKIQPAKLEDSAVYLCASSLQGNTEAFFGQGTRLTVV.

The rearrangement links TRBV28 to TRBJ2-3; D remains ambiguous. The CDR3 extends over 14 amino acids. V was trimmed by 8 bases and J by 0 bases, leaving 12 bases between them. Germline V lookup: CDR1 MDHEN, CDR2 SYDVKM. The CDR3 is CASVALPSTDTQYF. CDR3 sequence (DNA): TGTGCCAGCGTGGCCCTCCCGAGCACAGATACGCAGTATTTT.

J is TRBJ2-1 and V is TRBV18; possibly TRBD2 for D (6 bases). Trimming stripped 4 bases from V and 0 bases from J, with 10 bases between. CDR3 length: 15 amino acids. Germline V lookup: CDR1 KGHSH, CDR2 LQKENI. In DNA, the CDR3 is TGTGCCAGCTCACTGGACGGGAGCTCCTACAATGAGCAGTTCTTC. It codes for CASSLDGSSYNEQFF.

The J gene is TRBJ2-2, the V gene TRBV6-4; tentative D call: TRBD2 (6 bases). V was clipped by 2 bases and J by 4 bases, with 14 bases between them. Germline CDR1 reads MRHNA; CDR2 reads SNTAGT. The CDR3 extends over 16 amino acids. CDR3 residues: CASSDNPGESTGELFF. The CDR3 DNA follows: TGTGCCAGCAGTGACAATCCGGGGGAGTCCACCGGGGAGCTGTTTTTT.

The V and J genes are TRBV5-1 and TRBJ2-7; 12 bases align to TRBD2. Trimming took 3 bases from V and 5 from J; bases not matched to a gene: 12. The V gene's germline CDR1 is SGHRS and CDR2 YFSETQ. CDR3 length equals 17 residues. This CDR3 is CASSSGLAGGIRDEQYF. The CDR3 bases are TGCGCCAGCAGCTCCGGTCTAGCGGGAGGGATACGCGACGAGCAGTACTTC.

This CDR3 is CASKSEGISNTEAFF. The CDR3 DNA follows: TGCGCCAGCAAGTCCGAGGGGATATCGAACACTGAAGCTTTCTTT. The chain couples TRBV5-1 to TRBJ1-1; perhaps TRBD1 as D (5 bases). Germline V gene data show CDR1 as SGHRS and CDR2 as YFSETQ. Trimming left V 6 bases short and J 1 base short, with 16 bases between. The CDR3 runs to 15 residues.

Note on this clone: Different DNA sequences within this sample yield the same CDR3. The chain employs TRBV28 and TRBJ2-7; D unclear. There are 12 residues in the CDR3. Germline lookup yields CDR1 MDHEN and CDR2 SYDVKM. V lost 4 bases to trimming and J lost 0 bases, with 4 bases between them. In DNA, the CDR3 is TGTGCCAGCAGTTCAAACTCCTACGAGCAGTACTTC. This gives the protein CASSSNSYEQYF.

The CDR3 region is CASSATGGVLRNTIYF. The CDR3 region has the DNA TGTGCCAGCAGCGCGACAGGCGGCGTTCTCCGAAACACCATATATTTT. The rearrangement uses TRBV9 and TRBJ1-3, with TRBD1 as a possible D gene (6 bases). The CDR3 sequence is 16 residues long. The germline V and J ends were trimmed by 3 bases and 5 bases, with 18 bases remaining between them. CDR1 SGDLS and CDR2 YYNGEE come from the germline V gene.

The J gene is TRBJ2-7, the V gene TRBV18; 10 bases match TRBD2. The CDR3 is made up of 15 amino acids. The germline V gene encodes CDR1 KGHSH and CDR2 LQKENI. Trimming removed 5 bases from V and 2 bases from J; junction bases left unmatched: 6. This CDR3 reads CASSAGTSETYEQYF. CDR3 DNA sequence: TGTGCCAGCTCAGCCGGGACTAGCGAAACCTACGAGCAGTACTTC.

In this sample, this clone turned up once. V and J are TRBV4-1 and TRBJ2-2; unclear D gene. The CDR3 runs to 17 residues. CDR1 MGHRA and CDR2 YSYEKL come from the germline V gene. V was cut by 3 bases and J by 0 bases, with 14 bases left in between. CDR3 amino acids: CASSQVYLPTNTGELFF. The DNA of the CDR3 is TGCGCCAGCAGCCAGGTCTACCTGCCGACGAACACCGGGGAGCTGTTTTTT.

V usage is TRBV5-1 and J usage is TRBJ2-1, with D uncertain. The V and J ends lost 5 bases and 3 bases respectively, with 9 bases between them. The germline V gene has CDR1 SGHRS and CDR2 YFSETQ. The CDR3 length is 13 residues. CDR3 coding DNA: TGCGCCAGCAGAAGTGAAAGCTACAATGAGCAGTTCTTC. Protein sequence: CASRSESYNEQFF. The full variable domain, with the rest looked up from reference TRBV5-1 and TRBJ2-1, is KAGVTQTPRYLIKTRGQQVTLSCSPISGHRSVSWYQQTPGQGLQFLFEYFSETQRNKGNFPGRFSGRQFSNSRSEMNVSTLELGDSALYLCASRSESYNEQFFGPGTRLTVL.

V and J are TRBV19 and TRBJ2-7, with 12 bases that match TRBD1. The junction had 5 bases not matched to a gene; V was cut back by 5 bases and J by 3 bases. Germline CDR1 reads LNHDA; CDR2 reads SQIVND (reference sequence). This CDR3 contains 15 residues. The DNA of the CDR3 is TGTGCCAGTAGTCCCCGGGACAGGGGGCTCTACGAGCAGTACTTC. This encodes CASSPRDRGLYEQYF.

This chain connects TRBV5-1 to TRBJ2-7; D perhaps matches TRBD1 (5 bases). Per germline, CDR1 SGHRS and CDR2 YFSETQ. The CDR3 runs to 15 residues. V lost 7 bases and J lost 0, with 17 bases in between. The CDR3 sequence is CASSGGAGPSYEQYF. The DNA of the CDR3 is TGCGCCAGCTCCGGCGGAGCAGGGCCCTCCTACGAGCAGTACTTC.

This clone was seen once. The chain carries TRBV19 and TRBJ2-5; 7 nucleotides agree with TRBD1. Per germline, CDR1 LNHDA and CDR2 SQIVND (reference sequence). This CDR3 is 12 amino acids long. V shed 8 bases, J shed 11 bases, and the junction held 11 bases outside the gene matches. This chain's CDR3 is CASGTDLGEQYF. DNA of the CDR3: TGTGCCAGTGGGACAGATTTGGGGGAGCAGTACTTC.

The V call is TRBV18, the J call TRBJ1-1; 7 nucleotides match TRBD1. The CDR3 runs 22 residues. The junction had 23 bases not matched to a gene; V was cut back by 1 base and J by 0 bases. From germline, CDR1 is KGHSH and CDR2 LQKENI. The CDR3 loop is CASSPRRDWIFGGDRLNTEAFF. The DNA for the CDR3 is TGTGCCAGCTCACCACGACGGGATTGGATCTTCGGGGGGGACAGATTGAACACTGAAGCTTTCTTT.

Note on this clone: Other DNA sequences of this sample code for an identical CDR3. This sequence joins TRBV28 and TRBJ1-3; no firm D call. The V end was cut by 5 bases, the J end by 0 bases, with 8 bases between. The germline V gene encodes CDR1 MDHEN and CDR2 SYDVKM. This CDR3 region has 14 residues. The CDR3 DNA follows: TGTGCCAGCAGTGAAGGCTCCTCTGGAAACACCATATATTTT. Amino acids: CASSEGSSGNTIYF.

The chain joins TRBV27 to TRBJ2-7; D gene ambiguous. Deletions cut 3 bases from V and 6 bases from J, with 18 bases between. The germline V gene has CDR1 MNHEY and CDR2 SMNVEV (reference sequence). The length of the CDR3 is 15 residues. The CDR3 spells CASSLVATVVAEQYF. The CDR3 DNA is TGTGCCAGCAGTTTGGTTGCGACTGTTGTTGCCGAGCAGTACTTC.

The V call is TRBV28, the J call TRBJ2-2, with D perhaps TRBD2 (6 bases). V was trimmed by 6 bases and J by 4 bases, leaving 12 bases between them. Germline-derived CDR1 and CDR2 are MDHEN and SYDVKM. The CDR3 loop spans 14 amino acids. The CDR3 protein is CASRYGGITGELFF. The CDR3 coding sequence is TGTGCCAGCAGATACGGGGGTATCACCGGGGAGCTGTTTTTT.